These T cell receptor beta chains were read from a single sample in a study of blood T cell repertoires in COVID-19. Assay: immunoSEQ multiplex PCR; the TCRdb copy retains only in-frame clones and omits some. In the table there are about 68,000 clones, approximately 85% of which are singletons. Sequenced material: peripheral blood. The origin of the receptors is a man aged 50 or older with acute or convalescent COVID-19. The CDR3 runs from the conserved cysteine through the conserved F or W.

j_call v_call cdr3_aa
TRBJ2-1 TRBV20-1 CSASPAGGPNNEQFF
TRBJ1-1 TRBV5-4 CASSLRGRNTEAFF
TRBJ2-7 TRBV23-1 CASSQSETVSSYEQYF
TRBJ2-7 TRBV25-1 CASSGRTGLLVEQYF
TRBJ1-1 TRBV7-8 CASSLGRQGSTEAFF
TRBJ1-2 TRBV18 CASSPPGVDGYTF
TRBJ2-1 TRBV9 CASSAWGSSGGASVNEQFF
TRBJ2-6 TRBV7-2 CASIDRAGANVLTF
TRBJ1-2 TRBV19 CASSIGAPRGEVYGYTF
TRBJ2-2 TRBV7-8 CASSLRTSRSGELFF
TRBJ1-1 TRBV14 CASSQETANTEAFF
TRBJ2-7 TRBV5-6 CASHSGVREQYF
TRBJ2-3 TRBV7-2 CASSLRLAGTDTQYF
TRBJ2-2 TRBV5-5 CASSLVNGELFF
TRBJ2-5 TRBV2 CASSGASGGVGETQYF
TRBJ1-3 TRBV3-1/TRBV3-2 CASSQGRRGNTIYF
TRBJ1-2 TRBV11-2 CASSWDSTNYGYTF
TRBJ1-5 TRBV12-5 CASDQGIGQPQHF
TRBJ1-1 TRBV2 CASSRGQGTEAFF
TRBJ2-5 TRBV7-8 CASSLGTSGGQETQYF
TRBJ2-5 TRBV5-4 CASSPGQMKETQYF
TRBJ2-1 TRBV5-6 CASSAVSRIEQFF
TRBJ2-2 TRBV27 CASSSLRTGNTGELFF
TRBJ1-1 TRBV11-2 CASSRGQGLNTEAFF
TRBJ2-5 TRBV24-1 CATSDLYRGRETQYF
TRBJ2-5 TRBV18 CASSPPTGQETQYF
TRBJ2-5 TRBV5-1 CASSLDRGIGETQYF
TRBJ2-5 TRBV7-9 CASSPVGLGETQYF
TRBJ2-1 TRBV6-5 CASSYSGLTNEQFF
TRBJ2-7 TRBV6-5 CASRGPGQGAYEQYF
TRBJ2-5 TRBV24-1 CATSDPEGAGETQYF
TRBJ2-7 TRBV9 CASSVVVRGQGVEQYF
TRBJ1-2 TRBV19 CASSTPGQGSYGYTF
TRBJ2-3 TRBV9 CASSFTTSGTDTQYF
TRBJ2-3 TRBV6-6 CASSRTGASSTDTQYF